This is a list of T cell receptor beta chains from one sample in a study of T cell responses to AZD1222 COVID-19 vaccine. Profiled with immunoSEQ multiplex PCR; TCRdb holds only in-frame clones, not every one. This sample has about 160,000 clones, with 75% to 95% found just once. The sequenced sample was peripheral blood, obtained 28 days after the second AZD1222 dose. Every receptor here comes from an adult who received the AZD1222 COVID-19 vaccine. The CDR3 runs from the conserved cysteine through the conserved F or W. Each record gives: D gene, clone size, V gene, J gene, CDR3 protein, CDR3 DNA. A D gene is named only where the DNA matches it firmly. Some rows mark clone size as missing; the rest say once, few, many or name a class of expanded clone.

TRBD1	.	TRBV19	TRBJ2-5	CASRRTGGGETQYF	TGTGCCAGTAGACGGACAGGAGGTGGCGAGACCCAGTACTTC
.	.	TRBV29-1	TRBJ1-1	CSVDPGGATEAFF	TGCAGCGTTGACCCTGGGGGAGCCACTGAAGCTTTCTTT
.	.	TRBV7-9	TRBJ1-1	CASSGHGGHTEAFF	TGTGCCAGCAGCGGACACGGGGGGCATACTGAAGCTTTCTTT
.	.	TRBV18	TRBJ2-3	CASSPAGAGAADTQYF	TGTGCCAGCTCACCCGCAGGGGCGGGAGCCGCAGATACGCAGTATTTT
.	once	TRBV3-1/TRBV3-2	TRBJ2-6	CASSERSSPRVLTF	TGTGCCAGCAGTGAGCGGTCTTCTCCCCGGGTCCTGACTTTC
TRBD1	.	TRBV2	TRBJ1-1	CAYHTLAETGELEAEAFF	TGTGCCTACCACACCCTGGCGGAGACAGGGGAATTGGAGGCTGAAGCTTTCTTT
.	medium-sized	TRBV2	TRBJ1-5	CASSEGTVQGYGNQPQHF	TGTGCCAGCAGCGAAGGAACCGTACAGGGATATGGCAATCAGCCCCAGCATTTT
TRBD2	.	TRBV20-1	TRBJ2-1	CSASGGLAGRSYNEQFF	TGCAGTGCTAGTGGGGGGTTAGCGGGAAGGTCCTACAATGAGCAGTTCTTC
.	.	TRBV27	TRBJ1-2	CASSPEGNYGYTF	TGTGCCAGCAGCCCTGAGGGGAATTATGGCTACACCTTC
.	few	TRBV14	TRBJ2-5	CASSPTGPTGAQYF	TGTGCCAGCAGCCCGACAGGACCAACCGGGGCCCAGTACTTC
.	.	TRBV6-1	TRBJ2-1	CASSEAGRREQFF	TGTGCCAGCAGTGAAGCCGGCAGACGGGAGCAGTTCTTC
TRBD1	.	TRBV14	TRBJ2-5	CASSQGQGYGETQYF	TGTGCCAGCAGCCAAGGACAGGGGTATGGAGAGACCCAGTACTTC
TRBD2	.	TRBV5-6	TRBJ2-7	CASTLWVAGGREQYF	TGTGCCAGCACCCTTTGGGTAGCGGGAGGGCGAGAGCAGTACTTC
.	.	TRBV6-6	TRBJ2-1	CASSYSKGRGRGEQFF	TGTGCCAGCAGTTACTCGAAGGGCCGTGGTCGCGGTGAGCAGTTCTTC
.	.	TRBV18	TRBJ1-1	CATRGGVDTEAFF	TGTGCCACCAGAGGGGGAGTGGACACTGAAGCTTTCTTT
TRBD1	.	TRBV6-1	TRBJ1-6	CASSEAGTGYSPLHF	TGTGCCAGCAGTGAAGCTGGGACAGGATATTCACCCCTCCACTTT